This TCR beta chain was sequenced in a study of cytomegalovirus exposure and HLA in healthy donors. Study conclusions and caveats: TCR beta V- and J-gene trimming was later associated with a missense DCLRE1C variant.

Concerning this clone itself: Its antigen remains unknown.

V lost 5 bases and J lost 7, with 3 bases in between. This CDR3 is 10 amino acids long. The germline gives CDR1 SGHAT, CDR2 FQNNGV. Researchers ran the PCR with 60 Vbeta and 13 Jbeta primers. Sequencing used immunoSEQ multiplex PCR; TCRdb keeps in-frame clones, though not all of them. The sample holds about 210,000 clones; around 80% are singletons and the top ten take roughly 6%. The J gene is TRBJ2-1, the V gene TRBV11-2; D is undetermined. The sequence was obtained from a man between 35 and 55 years old in good health and CMV-seropositive. Sequencing input: PBMCs. In nucleotides, the CDR3 is TGTGCCAGCAGCCATAATGAGCAGTTCTTC. Encoded protein: CASSHNEQFF.